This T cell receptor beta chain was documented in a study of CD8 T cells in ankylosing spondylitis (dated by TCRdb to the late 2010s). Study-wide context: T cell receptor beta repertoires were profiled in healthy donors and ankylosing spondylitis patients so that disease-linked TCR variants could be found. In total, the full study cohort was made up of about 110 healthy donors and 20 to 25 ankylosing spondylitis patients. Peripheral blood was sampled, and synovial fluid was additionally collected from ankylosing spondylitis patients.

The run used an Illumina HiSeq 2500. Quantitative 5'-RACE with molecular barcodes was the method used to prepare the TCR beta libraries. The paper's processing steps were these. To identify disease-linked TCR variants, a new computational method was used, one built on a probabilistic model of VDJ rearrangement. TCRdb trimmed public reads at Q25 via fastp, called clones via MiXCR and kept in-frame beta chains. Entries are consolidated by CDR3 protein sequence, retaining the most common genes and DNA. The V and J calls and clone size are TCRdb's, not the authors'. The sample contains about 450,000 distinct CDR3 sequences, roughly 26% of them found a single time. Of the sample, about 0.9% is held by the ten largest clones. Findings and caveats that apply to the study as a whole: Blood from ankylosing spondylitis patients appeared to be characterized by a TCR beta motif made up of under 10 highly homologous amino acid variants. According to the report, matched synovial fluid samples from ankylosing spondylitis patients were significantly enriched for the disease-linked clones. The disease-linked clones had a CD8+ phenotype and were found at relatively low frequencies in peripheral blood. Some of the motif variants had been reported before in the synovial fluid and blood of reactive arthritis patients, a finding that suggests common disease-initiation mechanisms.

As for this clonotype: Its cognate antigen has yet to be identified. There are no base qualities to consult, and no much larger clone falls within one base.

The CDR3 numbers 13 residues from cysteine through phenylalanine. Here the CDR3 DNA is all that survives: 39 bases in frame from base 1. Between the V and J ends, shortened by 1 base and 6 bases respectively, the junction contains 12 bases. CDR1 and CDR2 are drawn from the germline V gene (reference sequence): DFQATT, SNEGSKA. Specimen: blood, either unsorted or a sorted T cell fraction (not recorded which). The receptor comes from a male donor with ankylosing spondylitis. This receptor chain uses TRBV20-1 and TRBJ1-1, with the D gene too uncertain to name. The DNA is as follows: TGCAGTGCTAGAGGCGCATCTTTGGCTGAAGCTTTCTTT. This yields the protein CSARGASLAEAFF.